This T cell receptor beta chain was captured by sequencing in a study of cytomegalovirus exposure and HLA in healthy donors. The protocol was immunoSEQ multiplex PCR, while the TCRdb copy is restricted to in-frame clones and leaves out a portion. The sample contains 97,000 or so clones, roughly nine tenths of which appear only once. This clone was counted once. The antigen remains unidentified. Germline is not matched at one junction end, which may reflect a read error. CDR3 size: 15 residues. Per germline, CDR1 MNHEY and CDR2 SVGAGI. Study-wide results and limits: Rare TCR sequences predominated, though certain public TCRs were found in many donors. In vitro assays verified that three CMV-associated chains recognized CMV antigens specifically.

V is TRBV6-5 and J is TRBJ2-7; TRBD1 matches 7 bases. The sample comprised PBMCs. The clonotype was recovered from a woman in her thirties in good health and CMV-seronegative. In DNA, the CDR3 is TGTGCCAGCAGCTACTCCTCAGGGGGAGCCTACGAGCAGTACTTC. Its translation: CASSYSSGGAYEQYF.